This entry is about one T cell receptor beta chain. The sample comes from a study of OX40 agonist ivuxolimab in advanced cancers. Study-level background: Patients were dosed intravenously with ivuxolimab at 0.01 to 10 mg/kg every 2 weeks. The dose-escalation cohort had hepatocellular carcinoma, melanoma, renal cell or head and neck cancer.

Looked up from germline, CDR1 is MDHEN and CDR2 is SYDVKM. This CDR3 spans 13 amino acids. The V and J ends lost 10 bases and 7 bases respectively, with 19 bases between them. Autoimmune disease history or systemic immunosuppression disqualified patients. The assay was immunoSEQ multiplex PCR, and TCRdb's table has in-frame clones only and misses some. The sample includes 60,000 to 65,000 clones, 91% of them seen just once. The material was CD4+ or CD8+ T cells sorted from blood, obtained in a trial of the OX40 agonist ivuxolimab. This sequence joins TRBV28 and TRBJ1-2; weak D call: TRBD1 (5 bases). The TCR sequence derives from an adult with an advanced solid tumor such as melanoma, head and neck, liver or kidney cancer. CDR3 nucleotides: TGTGCCACCCCGGCCGACAGTCTGGGTGGCTACACCTTC. It yields the protein CATPADSLGGYTF.